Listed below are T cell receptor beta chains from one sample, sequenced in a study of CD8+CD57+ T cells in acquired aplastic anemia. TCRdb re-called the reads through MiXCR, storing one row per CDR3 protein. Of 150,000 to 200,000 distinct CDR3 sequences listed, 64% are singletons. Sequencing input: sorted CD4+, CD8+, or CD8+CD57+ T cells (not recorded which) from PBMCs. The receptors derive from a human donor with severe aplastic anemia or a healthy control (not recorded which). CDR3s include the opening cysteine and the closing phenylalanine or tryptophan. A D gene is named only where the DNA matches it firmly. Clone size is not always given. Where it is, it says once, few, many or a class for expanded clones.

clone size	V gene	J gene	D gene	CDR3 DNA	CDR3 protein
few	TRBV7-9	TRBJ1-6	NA	TGTGCCAGCAGCCTAGGGGGGGGAGGATCACCCCTCCACTTT	CASSLGGGGSPLHF
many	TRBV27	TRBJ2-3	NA	TGTGCCAGCACTAGGACCGGTACAGATACGCAGTATTTT	CASTRTGTDTQYF
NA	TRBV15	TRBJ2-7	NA	TGTGCCACCAGCAGAGCTGACACCAACGAGCAGTACTTC	CATSRADTNEQYF
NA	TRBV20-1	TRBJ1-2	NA	TGCAGTGCTAGTGACGACAGTTTCGATGGCTACACCTTC	CSASDDSFDGYTF
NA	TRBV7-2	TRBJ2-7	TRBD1	TGTGCCAGCAGTTCGCAGGGGGTCGAGTACTTC	CASSSQGVEYF
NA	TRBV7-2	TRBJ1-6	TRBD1	TGTGCCAGCAGCTTATATGTCCCCCTACCGGGACAGCTACTAAATAATTCACCCCTCCACTTT	CASSLYVPLPGQLLNNSPLHF
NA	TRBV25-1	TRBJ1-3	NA	TGTGCCAGCAGAAGCGGTCCCCCCGGACCCAGGGAGGGAAACACCATATATTTT	CASRSGPPGPREGNTIYF
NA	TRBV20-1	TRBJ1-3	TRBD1	TGCAGTGCTAAACCGATGACAGGGGGCTATGGAAACACCATATATTTT	CSAKPMTGGYGNTIYF
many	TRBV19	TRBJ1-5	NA	TGTGCCAGTAGTATTACGGGAGTTTATAGCAATCAGCCCCAGCATTTT	CASSITGVYSNQPQHF
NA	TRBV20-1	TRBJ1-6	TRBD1	TGCAGTGCTAGAGATAGTGTAGGACAGGGGAATTCACCCCTCCACTTT	CSARDSVGQGNSPLHF
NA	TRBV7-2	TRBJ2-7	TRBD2	TGTGCCAGCAGCCGAGGAGTGGGAGGGAGGGATTACGAGCAGTACTTC	CASSRGVGGRDYEQYF
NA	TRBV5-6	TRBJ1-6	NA	TGTGCCAGCAGTGAGGGTTTCCCCAATTCACCCCTCCACTTT	CASSEGFPNSPLHF
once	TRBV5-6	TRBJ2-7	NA	TGTGCCAGCAGCCTACGGGGGTTCTCCTACGAGCAGTACTTC	CASSLRGFSYEQYF
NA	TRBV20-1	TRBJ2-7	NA	TGCAGTGCTAGGGGGCCCAGGGTATACGAGCAGTACTTC	CSARGPRVYEQYF
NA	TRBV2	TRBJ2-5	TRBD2	TGCGCCAGCAGTGGTGGGACTAGCGGGAGGGCCGGGACCCAGTACTTC	CASSGGTSGRAGTQYF
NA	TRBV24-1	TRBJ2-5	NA	TGTGCCACCAGTGATCCGACAGAACAAGAGACCCAGTACTTC	CATSDPTEQETQYF
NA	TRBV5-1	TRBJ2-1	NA	TGCGCCAGCAGCTTGGCGTCGGTAGGTTACAATGAGCAGTTCTTC	CASSLASVGYNEQFF
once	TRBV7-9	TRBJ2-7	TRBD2	TGTGCCAGCAGCCTACGCGCGGGGGGCCTCTACGAGCAGTACTTC	CASSLRAGGLYEQYF
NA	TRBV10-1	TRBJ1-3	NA	TGCGCCAGCAGGCAGCAGGAGGTATCTGGAAACACCATATATTTT	CASRQQEVSGNTIYF
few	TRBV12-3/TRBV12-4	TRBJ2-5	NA	TGTGCCAGCAGTCACGTAACAGGGTGGGAGACCCAGTACTTC	CASSHVTGWETQYF
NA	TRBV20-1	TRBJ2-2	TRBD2	TGCAGTGCCCCCGGGACTAGCTCCCGGGAGCTGTTTTTT	CSAPGTSSRELFF
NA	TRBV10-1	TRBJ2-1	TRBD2	TGCGCCAGCAGTGAGTCGGGGGGGTTGGGGTACAATGAGCAGTTCTTC	CASSESGGLGYNEQFF
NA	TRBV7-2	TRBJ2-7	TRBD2	TGTGCCAGCAGCTTAGCGCGGGAGAGCTCCTACGAGCAGTACTTC	CASSLARESSYEQYF
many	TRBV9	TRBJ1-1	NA	TGTGCCAGCAGCCCCCGTGACACTGAAGCTTTCTTT	CASSPRDTEAFF
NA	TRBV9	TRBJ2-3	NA	TGTGCCAGCAGCGTAGGGGCAGGGCCGAGCACAGATACGCAGTATTTT	CASSVGAGPSTDTQYF
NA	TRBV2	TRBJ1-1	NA	TGTGCCGGCAGTGTCCATTCGACAGGAGTGAACACTGAAGCCTTCTTT	CAGSVHSTGVNTEAFF
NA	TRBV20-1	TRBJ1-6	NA	TGCAGTGCTCCAGGGACGGATTCACCCCTCCACTTT	CSAPGTDSPLHF
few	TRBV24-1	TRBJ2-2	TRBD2	TGTGCCACCAGTGATTTGCCCAGCGGGGGCTACACCGGGGAGCTGTTTTTT	CATSDLPSGGYTGELFF
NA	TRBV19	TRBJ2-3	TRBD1	TGTGCCAGTAGTCCGAAGGACAGGCCATCTGATACGCAGTATTTT	CASSPKDRPSDTQYF
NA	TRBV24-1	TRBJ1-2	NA	TGTGCCACCAGTGACGACAGGAACTGGGATGGCTACACCTTC	CATSDDRNWDGYTF
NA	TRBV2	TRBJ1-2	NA	TGTGCCAGCAGTGAGGAGGGGGATGGCTACACCTTC	CASSEEGDGYTF
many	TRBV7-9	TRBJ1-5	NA	TGTGCCAGCAGCGACGTAGCGTTCGAGAAGTCCCAGCATTTT	CASSDVAFEKSQHF
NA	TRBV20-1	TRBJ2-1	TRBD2	TGCAGTGCTTCTCGTCGCGGGACTAGCGGGGGGGCAATCTACAATGAGCAGTTCTTC	CSASRRGTSGGAIYNEQFF
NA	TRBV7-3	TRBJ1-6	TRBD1	TGTGCCAGCAGTACAGGGGGGTCCGATCCCCTCCACTTT	CASSTGGSDPLHF
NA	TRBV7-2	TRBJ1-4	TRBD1	TGTGCCAGCAGCTCCACCGGGACAGTGAATGAAAAACTGTTTTTT	CASSSTGTVNEKLFF
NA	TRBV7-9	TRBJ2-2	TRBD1	TGTGCCTTTGGACAGGGCGTGGGGGAGCTGTTTTTT	CAFGQGVGELFF